This entry is about one T cell receptor (beta chain). This record belongs to a study of blood T cell repertoires in COVID-19. The CDR3 runs to 16 residues. Germline V gene lookup returns CDR1 MDHEN and CDR2 SYDVKM. V lost 4 bases, J lost 3 bases, and 11 bases stayed unmatched. Under the authors' procedure: Amplification from reference gene primers served as the basis for estimated nucleated cell counts. Method: immunoSEQ multiplex PCR; TCRdb's copy keeps in-frame clones and lacks some. Clone size and V and J calls were adopted from that table, with D and trimming inferred from the DNA. There are about 370,000 clones in the sample; roughly 90% occur only once, and around 3% lies in the top ten.

V is TRBV28 and J is TRBJ1-2; 7 nucleotides align to TRBD1. The sample comprised peripheral blood. The sequence was collected from a woman aged 30 to 39 with COVID-19, enrolled during active disease. The CDR3 spells CASSSPGGGKYYGYTF. CDR3 nucleotide sequence: TGTGCCAGCAGTTCCCCGGGAGGGGGCAAATACTATGGCTACACCTTC.